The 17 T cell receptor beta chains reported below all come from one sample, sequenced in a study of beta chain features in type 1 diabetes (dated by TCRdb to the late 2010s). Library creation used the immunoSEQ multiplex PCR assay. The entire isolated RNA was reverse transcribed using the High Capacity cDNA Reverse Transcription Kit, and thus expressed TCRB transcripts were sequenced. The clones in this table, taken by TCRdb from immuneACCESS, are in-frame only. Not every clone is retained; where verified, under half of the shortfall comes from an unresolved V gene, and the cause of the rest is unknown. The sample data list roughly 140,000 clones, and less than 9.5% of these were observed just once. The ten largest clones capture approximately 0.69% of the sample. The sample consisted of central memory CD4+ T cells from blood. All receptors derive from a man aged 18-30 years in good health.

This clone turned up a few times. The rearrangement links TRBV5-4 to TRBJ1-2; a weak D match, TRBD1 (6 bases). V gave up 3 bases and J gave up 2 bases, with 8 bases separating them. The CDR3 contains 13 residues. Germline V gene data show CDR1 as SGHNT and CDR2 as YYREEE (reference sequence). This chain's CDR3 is CASSSGQNYGYTF. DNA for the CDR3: TGTGCCAGCAGCTCGGGACAAAACTATGGCTACACCTTC.

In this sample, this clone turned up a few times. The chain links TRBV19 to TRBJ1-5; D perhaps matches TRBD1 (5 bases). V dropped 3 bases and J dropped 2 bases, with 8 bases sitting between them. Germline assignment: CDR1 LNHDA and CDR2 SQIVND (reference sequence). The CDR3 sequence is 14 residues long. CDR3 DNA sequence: TGTGCCAGTAGTATGCGGGACGGCAATCAGCCCCAGCATTTT. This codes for CASSMRDGNQPQHF.

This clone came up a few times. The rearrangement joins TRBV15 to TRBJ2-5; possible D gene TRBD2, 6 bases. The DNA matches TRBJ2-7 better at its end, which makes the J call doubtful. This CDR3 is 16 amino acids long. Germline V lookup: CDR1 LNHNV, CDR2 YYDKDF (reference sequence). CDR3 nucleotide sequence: TGTGCCACCAGCAGAGAAAGGCCCGGGACTTACTACGAGCAGTACTTC. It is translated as CATSRERPGTYYEQYF.

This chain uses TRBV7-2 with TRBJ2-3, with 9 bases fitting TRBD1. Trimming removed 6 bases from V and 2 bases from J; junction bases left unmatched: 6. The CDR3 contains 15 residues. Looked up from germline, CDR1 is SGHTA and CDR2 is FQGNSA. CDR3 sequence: CASSLRDRVTDTQYF. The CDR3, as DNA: TGTGCCAGCAGTCTCCGGGACAGGGTCACAGATACGCAGTATTTT.

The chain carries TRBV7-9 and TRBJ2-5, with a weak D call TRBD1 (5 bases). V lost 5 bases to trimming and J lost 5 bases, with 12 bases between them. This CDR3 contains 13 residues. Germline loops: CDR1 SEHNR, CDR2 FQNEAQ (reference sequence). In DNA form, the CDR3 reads TGTGCCAGCAGCGGCAGGGTCGGCGAGACCCAGTACTTC. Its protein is CASSGRVGETQYF.

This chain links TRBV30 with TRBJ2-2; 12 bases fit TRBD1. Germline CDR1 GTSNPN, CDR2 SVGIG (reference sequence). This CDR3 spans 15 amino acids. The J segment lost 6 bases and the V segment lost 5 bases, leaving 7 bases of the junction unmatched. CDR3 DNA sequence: TGTGCCTGGGATCCGGGACAGGGGGCCTCCGGGGAGCTGTTTTTT. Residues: CAWDPGQGASGELFF.

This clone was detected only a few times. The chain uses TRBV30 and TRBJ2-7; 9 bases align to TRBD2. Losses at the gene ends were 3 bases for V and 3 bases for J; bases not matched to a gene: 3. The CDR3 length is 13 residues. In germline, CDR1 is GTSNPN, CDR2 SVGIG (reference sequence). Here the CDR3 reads CAWSSSGSYEQYF. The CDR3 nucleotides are TGTGCCTGGAGCAGTAGCGGGAGCTACGAGCAGTACTTC.

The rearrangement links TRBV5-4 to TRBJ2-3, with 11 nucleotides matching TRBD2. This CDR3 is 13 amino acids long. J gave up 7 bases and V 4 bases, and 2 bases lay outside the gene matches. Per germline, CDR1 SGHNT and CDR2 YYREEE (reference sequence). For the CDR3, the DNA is TGTGCCAGCAGCCCTAGCGGGGGGAATACGCAGTATTTT. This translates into CASSPSGGNTQYF.

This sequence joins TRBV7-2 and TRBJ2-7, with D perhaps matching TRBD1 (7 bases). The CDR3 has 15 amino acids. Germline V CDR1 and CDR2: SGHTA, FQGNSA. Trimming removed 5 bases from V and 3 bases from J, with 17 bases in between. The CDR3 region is CASSPIQGGDYEQYF. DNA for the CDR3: TGTGCCAGCAGCCCAATCCAGGGGGGAGACTACGAGCAGTACTTC.

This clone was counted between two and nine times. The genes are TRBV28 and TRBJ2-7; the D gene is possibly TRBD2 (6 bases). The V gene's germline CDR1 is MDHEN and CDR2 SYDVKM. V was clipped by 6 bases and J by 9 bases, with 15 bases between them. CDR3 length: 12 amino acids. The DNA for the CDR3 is TGTGCCAGCAGCCCCGTGGGGGGACGGCAGTACTTC. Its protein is CASSPVGGRQYF.

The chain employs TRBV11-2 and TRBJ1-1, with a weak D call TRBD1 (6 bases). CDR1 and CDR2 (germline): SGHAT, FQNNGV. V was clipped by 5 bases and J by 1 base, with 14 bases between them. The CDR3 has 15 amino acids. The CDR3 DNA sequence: TGTGCCAGCAGCCTCACAGGGAGTGGGAACACTGAAGCTTTCTTT. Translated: CASSLTGSGNTEAFF.

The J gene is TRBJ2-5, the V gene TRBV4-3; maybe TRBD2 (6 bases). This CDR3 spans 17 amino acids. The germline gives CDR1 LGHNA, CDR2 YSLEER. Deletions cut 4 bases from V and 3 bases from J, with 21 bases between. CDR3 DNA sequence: TGCGCCAGCAGCCCATACGGTTCTCGGGACTCCAAAGAGACCCAGTACTTC. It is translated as CASSPYGSRDSKETQYF.

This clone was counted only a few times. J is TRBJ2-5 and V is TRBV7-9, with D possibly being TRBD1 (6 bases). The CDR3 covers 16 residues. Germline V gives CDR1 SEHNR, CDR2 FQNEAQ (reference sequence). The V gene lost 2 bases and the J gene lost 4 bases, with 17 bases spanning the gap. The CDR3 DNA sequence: TGTGCCAGCAGCTTACAGGGGATGTGGGCCGGAGAGACCCAGTACTTC. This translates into CASSLQGMWAGETQYF.

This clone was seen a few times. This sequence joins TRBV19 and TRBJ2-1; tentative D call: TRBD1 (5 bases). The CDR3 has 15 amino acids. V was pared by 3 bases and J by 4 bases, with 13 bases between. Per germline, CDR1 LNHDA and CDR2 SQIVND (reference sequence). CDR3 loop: CASSMGRGTYNEQFF. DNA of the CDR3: TGTGCCAGTAGTATGGGTAGGGGTACATACAATGAGCAGTTCTTC.

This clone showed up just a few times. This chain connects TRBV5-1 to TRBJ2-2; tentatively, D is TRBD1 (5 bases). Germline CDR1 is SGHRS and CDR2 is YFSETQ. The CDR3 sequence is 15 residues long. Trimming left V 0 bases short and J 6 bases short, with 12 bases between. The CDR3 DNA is TGCGCCAGCAGCTTGGGGCAGGGATACTCCGGGGAGCTGTTTTTT. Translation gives CASSLGQGYSGELFF.

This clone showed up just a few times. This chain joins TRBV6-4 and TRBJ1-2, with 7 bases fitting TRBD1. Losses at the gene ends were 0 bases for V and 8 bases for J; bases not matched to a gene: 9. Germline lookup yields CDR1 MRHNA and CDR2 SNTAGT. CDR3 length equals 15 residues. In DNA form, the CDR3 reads TGTGCCAGCAGTGACTCGAATCTGGGACAGAAGGGCTACACCTTC. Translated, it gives CASSDSNLGQKGYTF.

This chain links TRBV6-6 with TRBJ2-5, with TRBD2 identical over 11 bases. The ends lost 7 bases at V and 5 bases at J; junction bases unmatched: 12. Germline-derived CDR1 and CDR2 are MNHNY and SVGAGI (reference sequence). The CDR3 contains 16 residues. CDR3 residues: CASTAVGLAAQETQYF. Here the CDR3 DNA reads TGTGCCAGCACCGCGGTGGGACTAGCGGCTCAGGAGACCCAGTACTTC.